This T cell receptor (beta chain) stems from a study of blood T cell repertoires in COVID-19 (dated by TCRdb to 2018 to 2021). Some background on the complete study: The collaborator samples originated in the United States, Italy and Spain and spanned the acute and convalescent phases of COVID-19. The prospective study material was composed of cDNA or gDNA derived from T cells, B-cell-depleted T cells, or PBMCs. Deeply sampled blood TCRbeta repertoires from subjects exposed to, actively infected with, or recovered from COVID-19 were included in the dataset. The repertoires were released in a freely available public database intended as a resource for research on the immune response to SARS-CoV-2. Samples were obtained from the ongoing ImmuneRACE study (first 160 participants) and from 1,254 subjects provided by 6 global collaborators. The sample metadata nearly always contained a de-identified subject ID, COVID-19 status, age in years and sex. Where available, HLA class I and class II types were obtained from metadata supplied by the sample provider rather than from assay-based typing.

TCRbeta CDR3 regions were amplified from genomic DNA by means of the immunoSEQ Assay, a bias-controlled multiplex PCR. Regarding the original processing steps: The number of nucleated cells in each sample was estimated by amplification of reference gene primers within the assay. Sequence reads were collapsed and filtered to measure the absolute abundance of every unique TCRbeta CDR3 rearrangement. For each sample, productive Simpson clonality was calculated by taking the square root of Simpson's diversity index across productive rearrangements. TCRdb's version of the immuneACCESS table is confined to in-frame rearrangements and falls short of the full clone set. An unresolved V gene accounts for under half of the shortfall where checked; the remainder is of unknown origin. V and J calls and clone size are given by that table; D and trimming were obtained from the DNA. Recorded for this sample are around 220,000 clones; approximately 87% of them occurred a single time. The ten largest clonotypes hold roughly 2% of the sample.

What the study reported, not specific to this receptor: The quantity of clinical and demographic metadata differed by source and by participant and was supplied without curation.

Whole blood was collected in K2EDTA tubes by collaborating institutions according to the institutions' own protocols. Collaborator samples were shipped for TCRbeta analysis as frozen whole blood, isolated PBMCs, or DNA extracted from either sample type. About this clone itself: The specificity of this receptor is unknown. It has no much larger one-base neighbor in the sample; base qualities were not kept.

A distance of 14 bases separates the germline ends of V and J, which lose 3 bases and 2 bases respectively. The germline V gene gives CDR1 as KGHSH and CDR2 as LQKENI. The CDR3 runs 15 amino acids, cysteine and phenylalanine included. CDR3 DNA is the only sequence kept; it has 45 bases, read in frame from the first base. The V and J segments used are TRBV18 and TRBJ2-7; a weak D assignment points to TRBD1 (6 bases agree). The sequenced material came from peripheral blood. This TCR was sampled from a woman between 45 and 60 years old with acute or convalescent COVID-19. Read as DNA, the sequence is TGTGCCAGCTCACCGGTCCCCAGGGGACCCTACGAGCAGTACTTC. Its coded protein is CASSPVPRGPYEQYF.